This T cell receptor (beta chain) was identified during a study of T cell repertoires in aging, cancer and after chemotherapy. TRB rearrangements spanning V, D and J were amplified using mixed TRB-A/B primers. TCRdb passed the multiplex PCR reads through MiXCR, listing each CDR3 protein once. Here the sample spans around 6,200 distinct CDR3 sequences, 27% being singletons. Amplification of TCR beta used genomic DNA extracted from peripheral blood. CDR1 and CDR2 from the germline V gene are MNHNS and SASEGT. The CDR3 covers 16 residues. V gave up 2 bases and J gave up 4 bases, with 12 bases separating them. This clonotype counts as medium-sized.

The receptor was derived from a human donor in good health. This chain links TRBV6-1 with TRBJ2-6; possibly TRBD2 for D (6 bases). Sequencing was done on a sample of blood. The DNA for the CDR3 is TGTGCCAGCAGTGAAAGGGCGGGATCCGGGGCCAACGTCCTGACTTTC. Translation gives CASSERAGSGANVLTF.